The 31 T cell receptor beta chains reported below all come from one sample, sequenced in a study of PD-1 blockade in classical Hodgkin lymphoma. Every single patient, without exception, relapsed after autologous stem cell transplantation, and brentuximab vedotin exposure varied. Method: immunoSEQ multiplex PCR; TCRdb's copy keeps in-frame clones and lacks some. The table has approximately 44,000 clones, approximately 83% seen once; the top ten hold 20% to 25%. The material sequenced was peripheral blood mononuclear cells (PBMCs), taken at baseline. Receptors originate from a human donor with classical Hodgkin lymphoma.

V usage is TRBV6-5 and J usage is TRBJ2-3, with 7 nucleotides matching TRBD1. The length of the CDR3 is 15 residues. V lost 2 bases to trimming and J lost 3 bases; unmatched junction nucleotides: 5. CDR1 is MNHEY, CDR2 SVGAGI, per germline. In DNA form, the CDR3 reads TGTGCCAGCAGTTACCCAGGGGGTGGTACAGATACGCAGTATTTT. Protein sequence: CASSYPGGGTDTQYF.

DNA of the CDR3: TGTGCCAGCAGCTTGTTGGGAGGGGCCTCTGGAAACACCATATATTTT. Protein sequence: CASSLLGGASGNTIYF. The chain joins TRBV5-5 to TRBJ1-3; possible D gene TRBD1, 5 bases. This CDR3 has 16 amino acids. V lost 1 base and J lost 0, with 11 bases in between. The V gene's germline CDR1 is SGHKS and CDR2 YYEKEE (reference sequence).

The chain has TRBV28 and TRBJ1-1; D gene uncertain. This CDR3 spans 12 amino acids. Germline assignment: CDR1 MDHEN and CDR2 SYDVKM. The germline V and J ends were trimmed by 8 bases and 0 bases, with 7 bases remaining between them. Written as DNA, the CDR3 is TGTGCCAGCTGGGCCTTGAACACTGAAGCTTTCTTT. Translation: CASWALNTEAFF.

The V gene is TRBV6-5, the J gene TRBJ1-5; D uncertain. V was cut by 5 bases and J by 0 bases, with 11 bases left in between. The germline V gene has CDR1 MNHEY and CDR2 SVGAGI. The CDR3 is 15 amino acids. This chain's CDR3 is CASSTGGLSNQPQHF. The CDR3 bases are TGTGCCAGCAGTACCGGCGGACTTAGCAATCAGCCCCAGCATTTT.

This chain links TRBV6-1 with TRBJ2-7, with D possibly TRBD2 on 6 matching bases. Trimming removed 0 bases from V and 3 bases from J, with 15 bases in between. Germline V gene sequence: CDR1 MNHNS, CDR2 SASEGT. CDR3 length: 16 residues. CDR3 in DNA: TGTGCCAGCAGTGAAGCCCTCGGACTAAATTACTACGAGCAGTACTTC. Translation gives CASSEALGLNYYEQYF.

The V call is TRBV7-3, the J call TRBJ2-2, with D perhaps matching TRBD1 or TRBD2 (6 bases each). This CDR3 comprises 15 residues. Deletions cut 2 bases from V and 4 bases from J, with 11 bases between. Germline V CDR1 and CDR2: SGHTA, FQGTGA. The CDR3 spells CASSLWGASTGELFF. The CDR3 DNA reads TGTGCCAGCAGCTTATGGGGGGCGAGCACCGGGGAGCTGTTTTTT. Looking up the rest from reference TRBV7-3 and TRBJ2-2 gives the full variable domain: GAGVSQTPSNKVTEKGKYVELRCDPISGHTALYWYRQSLGQGPEFLIYFQGTGAADDSGLPNDRFFAVRPEGSVSTLKIQRTERGDSAVYLCASSLWGASTGELFFGEGSRLTVL.

The V call is TRBV19, the J call TRBJ2-7, with a tentative D call TRBD1 (6 bases). Germline CDR1 and CDR2: LNHDA and SQIVND (reference sequence). CDR3 length: 16 residues. Trimming pared 3 bases from V and 3 bases from J, leaving 18 bases between. CDR3 sequence (DNA): TGTGCCAGTAGTATTCGCCCGACAGGCCAGGGCTACGAGCAGTACTTC. Translation gives CASSIRPTGQGYEQYF.

The J gene is TRBJ2-2, the V gene TRBV6-5; D possibly corresponds to TRBD2 (5 bases). The germline V gene has CDR1 MNHEY and CDR2 SVGAGI. V lost 2 bases, J lost 4 bases, and 11 bases lay in between. This CDR3 has 15 amino acids. CDR3 protein: CASSYGAGGTGELFF. For the CDR3, the DNA is TGTGCCAGCAGTTACGGCGCGGGTGGCACCGGGGAGCTGTTTTTT.

The chain uses TRBV7-2 and TRBJ2-3, with TRBD2 matching over 11 bases. Trimming removed 6 bases from V and 8 bases from J; junction bases left unmatched: 7. This CDR3 contains 14 residues. Germline V gene data show CDR1 as SGHTA and CDR2 as FQGNSA. The CDR3 spells CASSPPSGRPTQYF. DNA for the CDR3: TGTGCCAGCAGTCCGCCTAGCGGGAGGCCTACGCAGTATTTT. The variable domain in full, with the rest retrieved from reference TRBV7-2 and TRBJ2-3, is GAGVSQSPSNKVTEKGKDVELRCDPISGHTALYWYRQSLGQGLEFLIYFQGNSAPDKSGLPSDRFSAERTGGSVSTLTIQRTQQEDSAVYLCASSPPSGRPTQYFGPGTRLTVL.

The chain couples TRBV18 to TRBJ2-3; possibly TRBD1 or TRBD2 for D (5 bases each). Between the trimmed V and J ends, which lost 2 bases and 1 base, there was a span of 10 bases. Germline CDR1 reads KGHSH; CDR2 reads LQKENI. The CDR3 length is 15 residues. CDR3 sequence reads: CASSPAGRGTDTQYF. CDR3 nucleotide sequence: TGTGCCAGCTCACCAGCAGGGAGAGGCACAGATACGCAGTATTTT. Looking up the rest from reference TRBV18 and TRBJ2-3 gives the full variable domain: NAGVMQNPRHLVRRRGQEARLRCSPMKGHSHVYWYRQLPEEGLKFMVYLQKENIIDESGMPKERFSAEFPKEGPSILRIQQVVRGDSAAYFCASSPAGRGTDTQYFGPGTRLTVL.

A few counts support this clone. V usage is TRBV15 and J usage is TRBJ1-1; 7 bases agree with TRBD1. The CDR3 consists of 13 residues. The V segment lost 4 bases and the J segment 6 bases; nucleotides outside the gene matches: 5. Germline CDR1 reads LNHNV; CDR2 reads YYDKDF (reference sequence). The DNA of the CDR3 is TGTGCCACCAGCAAGATAGGGACAGCTGAAGCTTTCTTT. Protein sequence: CATSKIGTAEAFF.

The chain couples TRBV6-1 to TRBJ2-7, with 9 bases lining up with TRBD2. The junction had 9 bases not matched to a gene; V was cut back by 4 bases and J by 2 bases. Germline CDR1 and CDR2: MNHNS and SASEGT. CDR3 length equals 16 residues. The CDR3 loop reads CASSVGLAGGPYEQYF. CDR3 sequence (DNA): TGTGCCAGCAGTGTCGGGCTGGCGGGAGGGCCCTACGAGCAGTACTTC.

The chain combines TRBV29-1 with TRBJ2-1; 10 bases are shared with TRBD2. The V segment lost 4 bases and the J segment 6 bases; nucleotides outside the gene matches: 6. CDR3 length equals 14 residues. Germline V gives CDR1 SQVTM, CDR2 ANQGSEA. DNA for the CDR3: TGCAGCGTTGTTCCTAGCGGGAGTGTCAATGAGCAGTTCTTC. Amino acids: CSVVPSGSVNEQFF.

This sequence joins TRBV7-3 and TRBJ1-6; 7 bases fit TRBD1. This CDR3 is built from 14 residues. Germline V CDR1 and CDR2: SGHTA, FQGTGA. V shed 3 bases and J 8 bases; nucleotides not matched to a gene: 4. CDR3 region: CASSLGQTYSPLHF. CDR3 in DNA: TGTGCCAGCAGCTTGGGACAGACCTATTCACCCCTCCACTTT.

The chain links TRBV30 to TRBJ1-5, with unresolved D. V lost 2 bases, J lost 0 bases, and 2 bases lay in between. Per germline, CDR1 GTSNPN and CDR2 SVGIG (reference sequence). The CDR3 totals 12 residues. CDR3 in amino acids: CAWSSSNQPQHF. CDR3 DNA: TGTGCCTGGAGTTCTAGCAATCAGCCCCAGCATTTT.

The chain recombines TRBV30 with TRBJ1-2, with D unclear. The CDR3 sequence is 15 residues long. The V end was cut by 3 bases, the J end by 1 base, with 15 bases between. Germline CDR1 reads GTSNPN; CDR2 reads SVGIG (reference sequence). The CDR3 DNA follows: TGTGCCTGGAGCAGTAGTATACAATATAACTATGGCTACACCTTC. Translated: CAWSSSIQYNYGYTF. The full variable domain, in which reference TRBV30 and TRBJ1-2 provide the parts outside the CDR3, is SQTIHQWPATLVQPVGSPLSLECTVEGTSNPNLYWYRQAAGRGLQLLFYSVGIGQISSEVPQNLSASRPQDRQFILSSKKLLLSDSGFYLCAWSSSIQYNYGYTFGSGTRLTVV.

This chain connects TRBV7-9 to TRBJ1-5, with 7 bases fitting TRBD1. This CDR3 spans 16 amino acids. The germline V gene encodes CDR1 SEHNR and CDR2 FQNEAQ (reference sequence). The junction had 11 bases not matched to a gene; V was cut back by 5 bases and J by 4 bases. The CDR3 DNA follows: TGTGCCAGCAGCCTAGGGGGAGGGGGCAAGAATCAGCCCCAGCATTTT. It encodes CASSLGGGGKNQPQHF.

The rearrangement joins TRBV7-3 to TRBJ2-7; D is ambiguous. CDR3 length: 15 residues. Trimming took 4 bases from V and 0 from J, leaving 13 bases between them. Germline assignment: CDR1 SGHTA and CDR2 FQGTGA. The CDR3 region is CASSSLRGSSYEQYF. The CDR3 DNA follows: TGTGCCAGCAGCTCCTTGCGAGGCTCCTCCTACGAGCAGTACTTC.

V gene TRBV6-6 combines with J gene TRBJ2-7; no clear D. Trimming took 4 bases from V and 2 from J, leaving 12 bases between them. Germline lookup yields CDR1 MNHNY and CDR2 SVGAGI (reference sequence). The CDR3 sequence is 14 residues long. CDR3 protein: CASSFIGRTYEQYF. The DNA of the CDR3 is TGTGCCAGCAGTTTCATAGGACGGACCTACGAGCAGTACTTC.

This clone was counted a few times. The V and J genes are TRBV6-6 and TRBJ1-1; 8 bases agree with TRBD1. The germline gives CDR1 MNHNY, CDR2 SVGAGI (reference sequence). V dropped 6 bases and J dropped 2; count of bases not matched to a gene: 5. This CDR3 is 14 amino acids long. CDR3 loop: CASSLGTGNTEAFF. In DNA, the CDR3 is TGTGCCAGCAGCCTCGGGACAGGCAACACTGAAGCTTTCTTT.

J is TRBJ1-2 and V is TRBV25-1; TRBD1 matches at 12 bases. Germline assignment: CDR1 MGHDK and CDR2 SYGVNS. V dropped 4 bases and J dropped 8; count of bases not matched to a gene: 8. CDR3 size: 15 residues. This CDR3 is CASSVPGQGARGYTF. CDR3 nucleotides: TGTGCCAGCAGTGTCCCGGGACAGGGGGCGCGAGGCTACACCTTC.

This clone was seen just once. The gene calls are TRBV2 and TRBJ1-1; 9 bases agree with TRBD1. Looked up from germline, CDR1 is SNHLY and CDR2 is FYNNEI. V gave up 8 bases and J gave up 3 bases; unmatched junction bases: 13. This CDR3 spans 16 amino acids. As DNA, the CDR3 is TGTGCCAGCGCCCCAACAGGGGGCCGCTTGGACACTGAAGCTTTCTTT. Amino acids: CASAPTGGRLDTEAFF.

The CDR3: CSVVNPGGLQRGEQYF. The CDR3 DNA follows: TGCAGCGTTGTTAATCCGGGGGGACTTCAACGTGGCGAGCAGTACTTC. The V and J genes are TRBV29-1 and TRBJ2-7, with 7 bases lining up with TRBD2. From germline, CDR1 is SQVTM and CDR2 ANQGSEA. The CDR3 is made up of 16 amino acids. The V and J ends lost 4 bases and 6 bases, in that order; junction bases with no gene match: 18.

This clone was seen a few times. The chain has TRBV11-2 and TRBJ1-2; D is perhaps TRBD1 (6 bases). Per the germline V gene, CDR1 is SGHAT and CDR2 is FQNNGV. Trimming left V 5 bases short and J 12 bases short, with 22 bases between. The CDR3 length is 14 residues. CDR3 coding DNA: TGTGCCAGCAGCCCCTCGGGCAGGGGAACATATAACACCTTC. Translation gives CASSPSGRGTYNTF.

This clone was seen more than once but under ten times. Written as DNA, the CDR3 is TGTGCCAGCAGCCCTATTCTTGCGGATTACGAGCAGTACTTC. It specifies CASSPILADYEQYF. The chain is built from TRBV11-2 and TRBJ2-7; D ambiguous. Germline CDR1 SGHAT, CDR2 FQNNGV. The germline V and J ends were trimmed by 5 bases and 4 bases, with 15 bases remaining between them. The CDR3 extends over 14 amino acids.

The V and J genes are TRBV27 and TRBJ2-7, with TRBD2 matching over 10 bases. J gave up 5 bases and V 6 bases, and 7 bases lay outside the gene matches. The CDR3 runs to 14 residues. Per germline, CDR1 MNHEY and CDR2 SMNVEV (reference sequence). CDR3 protein: CASSPSGRIDEQYF. Here the CDR3 DNA reads TGTGCCAGCAGCCCTAGCGGGAGAATCGACGAGCAGTACTTC.

The chain employs TRBV5-1 and TRBJ2-2; perhaps TRBD2 as D (6 bases). V was trimmed by 1 base and J by 0 bases, leaving 19 bases between them. Germline-derived CDR1 and CDR2 are SGHRS and YFSETQ. This CDR3 is built from 19 residues. CDR3 nucleotides: TGCGCCAGCAGCTTGACGGGAACAGGACTATCAACGAACACCGGGGAGCTGTTTTTT. Protein sequence: CASSLTGTGLSTNTGELFF.

The chain has TRBV10-3 and TRBJ1-5, with 7 nucleotides matching TRBD1. The CDR3 extends over 13 amino acids. Germline trimming cut 6 bases from V and 4 bases from J; bases unmatched to any gene: 3. Germline CDR1 ENHRY, CDR2 SYGVKD. The CDR3 DNA is TGTGCCATCAGCGGACAGGTTAATCAGCCCCAGCATTTT. Residues: CAISGQVNQPQHF.

The chain has TRBV7-9 and TRBJ1-2; 8 bases are shared with TRBD1. CDR3 length: 16 amino acids. V lost 4 bases to trimming and J lost 7 bases; unmatched junction nucleotides: 14. CDR1 is SEHNR, CDR2 FQNEAQ, per germline (reference sequence). In nucleotides, the CDR3 is TGTGCCAGCAGCTCCGCCGGGGCAGGGGGCCACGGTGGCTACACCTTC. Translating it yields CASSSAGAGGHGGYTF. Together with reference TRBV7-9 and TRBJ1-2, the CDR3 gives the full variable domain: DTGVSQNPRHKITKRGQNVTFRCDPISEHNRLYWYRQTLGQGPEFLTYFQNEAQLEKSRLLSDRFSAERPKGSFSTLEIQRTEQGDSAMYLCASSSAGAGGHGGYTFGSGTRLTVV.

The chain has TRBV18 and TRBJ2-5; tentatively, D is TRBD2 (6 bases). Trimming removed 2 bases at V and 1 base at J, with 14 bases between. Germline V gene lookup returns CDR1 KGHSH and CDR2 LQKENI. The CDR3 spans 16 residues. This chain's CDR3 is CASSPGGGVGQETQYF. As DNA, the CDR3 is TGTGCCAGCTCACCAGGAGGCGGGGTGGGCCAAGAGACCCAGTACTTC.

On this clone itself: This sample includes further DNA sequences coding for the same CDR3. V is TRBV7-2 and J is TRBJ2-7, with 7 bases lining up with TRBD1. The V segment lost 5 bases and the J segment 0 bases; nucleotides outside the gene matches: 10. Germline V gives CDR1 SGHTA, CDR2 FQGNSA. The CDR3 runs to 16 residues. The CDR3 here is CASSLRQGDSSYEQYF. DNA of the CDR3: TGTGCCAGCAGCCTGAGACAGGGCGATTCCTCCTACGAGCAGTACTTC.